Here is one T cell receptor beta chain with its context. Produced via immunoSEQ multiplex PCR; TCRdb's table is partial and in-frame only. This sample carries 45,000 to 70,000 clones, about nine tenths of them seen once, and the ten largest clones take 0.16%. The data were taken from a study of T cell changes during pregnancy in multiple sclerosis. V was clipped by 0 bases and J by 5 bases, with 11 bases between them. Germline values: CDR1 SEHNR, CDR2 FQNEAQ (reference sequence). The CDR3 is 14 residues long. The receptor's source is a female donor in good health, enrolled as a control in a pregnancy study. The chain links TRBV7-9 to TRBJ2-7; D gene unclear. Sequencing was performed on CD4+ T cells from peripheral blood mononuclear cells, taken after pregnancy. The CDR3 region has the DNA TGTGCCAGCAGCTTAGCTGGAGCTCCGGACGAGCAGTACTTC. It is translated as CASSLAGAPDEQYF.